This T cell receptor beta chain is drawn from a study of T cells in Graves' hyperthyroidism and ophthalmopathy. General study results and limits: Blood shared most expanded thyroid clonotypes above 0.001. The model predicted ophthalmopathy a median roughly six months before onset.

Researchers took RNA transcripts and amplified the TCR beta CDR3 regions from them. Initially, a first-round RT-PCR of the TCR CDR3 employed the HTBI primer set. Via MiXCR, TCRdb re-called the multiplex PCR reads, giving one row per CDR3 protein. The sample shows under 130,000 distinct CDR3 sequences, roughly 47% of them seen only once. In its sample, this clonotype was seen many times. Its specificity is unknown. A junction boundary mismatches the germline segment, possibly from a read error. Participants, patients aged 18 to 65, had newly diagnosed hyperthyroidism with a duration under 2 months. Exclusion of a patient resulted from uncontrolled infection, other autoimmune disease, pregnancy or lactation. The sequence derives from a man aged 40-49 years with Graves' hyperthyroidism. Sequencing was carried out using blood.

The CDR3 region is CASSLAGGRETQYF. DNA of the CDR3: TGTGCCAGCAGCCTAGCGGGAGGGCGCGAGACCCAGTACTTC. The chain recombines TRBV7-2 with TRBJ2-5, with TRBD2 matching over 12 bases. This CDR3 has 14 amino acids. Looked up from germline, CDR1 is SGHTA and CDR2 is FQGNSA.